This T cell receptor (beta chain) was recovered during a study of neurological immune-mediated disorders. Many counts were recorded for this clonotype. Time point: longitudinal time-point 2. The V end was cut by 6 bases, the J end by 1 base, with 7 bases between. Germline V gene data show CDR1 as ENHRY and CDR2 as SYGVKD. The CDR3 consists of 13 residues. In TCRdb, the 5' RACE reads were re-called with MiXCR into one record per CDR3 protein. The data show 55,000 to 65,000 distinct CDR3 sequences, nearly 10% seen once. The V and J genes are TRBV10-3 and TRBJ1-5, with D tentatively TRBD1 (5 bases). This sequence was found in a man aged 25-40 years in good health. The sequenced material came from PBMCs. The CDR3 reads CAIRGDSNQPQHF. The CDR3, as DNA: TGTGCCATCAGAGGGGACAGCAATCAGCCCCAGCATTTT.